These 2 T cell receptor beta chains were sequenced from one sample in a study of CXCR3-negative and CXCR3-positive naive CD8 T cells. The method, 5' RACE with UMI labels, was used to prepare the TRB cDNA libraries. For each CDR3 protein, TCRdb gives one entry from its re-call of the 5' RACE reads, without DNA. Its clone listing holds 43,000 or so distinct CDR3 sequences. The sample taken for sequencing was memory CD8+ T cells from blood. These receptors originate from a human donor in good health. Some clones in this sample may be carry-over from other donors' samples.

The gene calls are TRBV6-6 and TRBJ1-1; TCRdb's D call, TRBD1, is unchecked because there is no DNA. Germline lookup yields CDR1 MNHNY and CDR2 SVGAGI (reference sequence). The CDR3 spans 14 residues. CDR3 protein: CASSYQGADTEAFF.

This rearrangement joins TRBV6-2 or TRBV6-3 to TRBJ2-1; TCRdb's D call of TRBD1 is untestable without DNA. Germline-derived CDR1 and CDR2 are MNHEY and SVGEGT. CDR3 length equals 14 residues. CDR3 sequence: CASSNGPLGPEQFF.